This T cell receptor beta chain was found in a study of blood T cell repertoires in COVID-19. Study-level background: The United States, Italy and Spain were the sources of the acute and convalescent COVID-19 samples.

The study recruited people aged roughly 18 to 95 years across approximately 24 US areas. Cohort placement rested on clinical history that participants reported themselves. Exposed volunteers were people who met a COVID-19 case within 2 weeks before study entry. Per the germline V gene, CDR1 is LGHDT and CDR2 is YNNKEL (reference sequence). V shed 5 bases and J 1 base; nucleotides not matched to a gene: 0. The CDR3 spans 14 residues. The table came from immunoSEQ multiplex PCR; TCRdb's copy has only in-frame clones and leaves some out. The sample carries around 160,000 clones, roughly 90% recorded once.

This chain links TRBV3-1 (or the pseudogene TRBV3-2) with TRBJ1-5, with 9 bases aligning to TRBD1. Sequencing used PBMCs or T cells enriched from blood (not recorded which). This TCR was recovered from a woman in her thirties or forties who had been exposed to COVID-19. As DNA, the CDR3 is TGTGCCAGCAGCGGGACAGGGAGCAATCAGCCCCAGCATTTT. This codes for CASSGTGSNQPQHF.